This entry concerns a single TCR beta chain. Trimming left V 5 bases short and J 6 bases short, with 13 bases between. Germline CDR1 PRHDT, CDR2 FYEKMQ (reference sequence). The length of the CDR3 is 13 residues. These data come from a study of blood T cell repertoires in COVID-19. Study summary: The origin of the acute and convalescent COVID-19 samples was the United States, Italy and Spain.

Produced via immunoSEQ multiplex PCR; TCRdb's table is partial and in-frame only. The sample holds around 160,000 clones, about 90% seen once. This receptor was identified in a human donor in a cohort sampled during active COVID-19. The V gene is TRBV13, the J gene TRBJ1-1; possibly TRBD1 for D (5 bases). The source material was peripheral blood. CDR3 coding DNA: TGTGCCAGCAGCGGTGCAGGGAGGGCTGAAGCTTTCTTT. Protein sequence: CASSGAGRAEAFF. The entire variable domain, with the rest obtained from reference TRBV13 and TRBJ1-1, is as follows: AAGVIQSPRHLIKEKRETATLKCYPIPRHDTVYWYQQGPGQDPQFLISFYEKMQSDKGSIPDRFSAQQFSDYHSELNMSSLELGDSALYFCASSGAGRAEAFFGQGTRLTVV.